This entry lists 27 T cell receptor beta chains sequenced from one sample in a study of cytomegalovirus exposure and HLA in healthy donors. The PCR employed 60 Vbeta primers together with 13 Jbeta primers. Libraries were prepared by immunoSEQ multiplex PCR; TCRdb keeps only in-frame clonotypes and omits some of them. In the table there are more than 110,000 clones, 70% to 80% of which are singletons. What was sequenced was PBMCs. These TCRs come from a woman aged 45-59 years in good health and CMV-seropositive.

This clone was recorded once. The J gene is TRBJ1-6, the V gene TRBV5-1; 7 nucleotides align to TRBD1. Losses at the gene ends were 0 bases for V and 7 bases for J; bases not matched to a gene: 4. In germline, CDR1 is SGHRS, CDR2 YFSETQ. The CDR3 has 15 residues. CDR3 sequence: CASSLDGTANSPLHF. The CDR3 DNA follows: TGCGCCAGCAGCTTGGATGGGACAGCCAATTCACCCCTCCACTTT. Full variable domain (rest looked up from reference TRBV5-1 and TRBJ1-6): KAGVTQTPRYLIKTRGQQVTLSCSPISGHRSVSWYQQTPGQGLQFLFEYFSETQRNKGNFPGRFSGRQFSNSRSEMNVSTLELGDSALYLCASSLDGTANSPLHFGNGTRLTVT.

This chain's CDR3 is CASSEVRATNEKLFF. The CDR3 bases are TGTGCCAGCAGTGAAGTCCGGGCAACTAATGAAAAACTGTTTTTT. The V call is TRBV2, the J call TRBJ1-4; D is unresolved. This CDR3 has 15 amino acids. The ends were cut back, 1 base at V and 0 bases at J, with 6 bases in the middle. Looked up from germline, CDR1 is SNHLY and CDR2 is FYNNEI.

The chain combines TRBV28 with TRBJ2-7; D is ambiguous. Germline loops: CDR1 MDHEN, CDR2 SYDVKM. Trimming removed 6 bases from V and 0 bases from J, with 6 bases in between. This CDR3 comprises 12 residues. CDR3 in amino acids: CASSSYSYEQYF. DNA of the CDR3: TGTGCCAGCAGCTCCTACTCCTACGAGCAGTACTTC.

The V gene is TRBV6-1, the J gene TRBJ1-5; 8 positions match TRBD1. V lost 6 bases and J lost 7; bases outside the gene matches: 8. Germline V gene data show CDR1 as MNHNS and CDR2 as SASEGT. The CDR3 sequence is 14 residues long. CDR3 amino acids: CASSGTGAPQPQHF. As DNA, the CDR3 is TGTGCCAGCAGCGGGACAGGTGCCCCACAGCCCCAGCATTTT.

The chain carries TRBV7-3 and TRBJ2-3; 8 nucleotides align to TRBD2. Looked up from germline, CDR1 is SGHTA and CDR2 is FQGTGA. The CDR3 sequence is 16 residues long. V lost 0 bases and J lost 2; bases outside the gene matches: 4. In DNA, the CDR3 is TGTGCCAGCAGCTTAACCCGCGGGGGGTCCACAGATACGCAGTATTTT. Amino acid sequence: CASSLTRGGSTDTQYF.

J is TRBJ2-7 and V is TRBV28; D ambiguous. The V and J ends lost 6 bases and 3 bases respectively, with 12 bases between them. In germline, CDR1 is MDHEN, CDR2 SYDVKM. The CDR3 length is 13 residues. For the CDR3, the DNA is TGTGCCAGCAGGCAATCCGTCGGCTACGAGCAGTACTTC. This sequence encodes CASRQSVGYEQYF.

The V gene is TRBV9, the J gene TRBJ2-5; no clear D gene. The CDR3 has 15 amino acids. V was clipped by 4 bases and J by 1 base, with 14 bases between them. Per the germline V gene, CDR1 is SGDLS and CDR2 is YYNGEE. The CDR3 region has the DNA TGTGCCAGCAGCATCCGCCCCGGGTCCCAAGAGACCCAGTACTTC. It translates to CASSIRPGSQETQYF.

In its sample, this clone was seen a few times. V gene TRBV7-2 combines with J gene TRBJ2-7; TRBD1 matches at 12 bases. Losses at the gene ends were 6 bases for V and 6 bases for J; bases not matched to a gene: 6. The CDR3 is 14 residues long. Germline assignment: CDR1 SGHTA and CDR2 FQGNSA. The CDR3 reads CASRLGQGAGEQYF. CDR3 sequence (DNA): TGTGCCAGCAGACTGGGACAGGGGGCGGGCGAGCAGTACTTC.

The chain is built from TRBV28 and TRBJ1-4; perhaps TRBD1 as D (5 bases). Per germline, CDR1 MDHEN and CDR2 SYDVKM. Deletions cut 11 bases from V and 6 bases from J, with 16 bases between. This CDR3 is built from 13 residues. DNA for the CDR3: TGTGCCGGGGCGGAGACACCGGATGAAAAACTGTTTTTT. This encodes CAGAETPDEKLFF.

In its sample, this clone was seen a few times. V and J are TRBV28 and TRBJ1-5; TRBD1 matches 9 bases. This CDR3 has 14 amino acids. CDR1 is MDHEN, CDR2 SYDVKM, per germline. The V gene end was trimmed by 6 bases and the J gene end by 6 bases; junction bases not matched to a gene: 6. This CDR3 reads CASRRTGAVQPQHF. The CDR3 region has the DNA TGTGCCAGCAGACGGACAGGGGCGGTTCAGCCCCAGCATTTT.

The chain carries TRBV7-9 and TRBJ1-1; 8 bases match TRBD1. Germline loops: CDR1 SEHNR, CDR2 FQNEAQ (reference sequence). This CDR3 comprises 15 residues. With 1 base clipped from V and 3 bases from J, the junction kept 4 bases outside the gene matches. The CDR3 here is CASSLGRGRYTEAFF. CDR3 sequence (DNA): TGTGCCAGCAGCTTAGGCAGGGGGCGGTACACTGAAGCTTTCTTT.

The chain is built from TRBV19 and TRBJ2-7; 9 nucleotides line up with TRBD2. This CDR3 is built from 15 residues. The ends lost 4 bases at V and 1 base at J; junction bases unmatched: 5. Germline V CDR1 and CDR2: LNHDA, SQIVND (reference sequence). CDR3 residues: CASSRVAGESYEQYF. The CDR3 DNA follows: TGTGCCAGTAGTAGAGTAGCGGGGGAGTCCTACGAGCAGTACTTC.

V and J are TRBV11-2 and TRBJ1-2; D gene uncertain. Germline V lookup: CDR1 SGHAT, CDR2 FQNNGV. V was trimmed by 5 bases and J by 3 bases, leaving 10 bases between them. CDR3 length: 13 amino acids. CDR3 protein: CASSPYFDYGYTF. The CDR3 DNA sequence: TGTGCCAGCAGCCCCTACTTCGACTATGGCTACACCTTC.

For this clone: The final CDR3 position lacks the conserved phenylalanine or tryptophan, pointing to a likely read error. The V gene is TRBV5-4, the J gene TRBJ2-3; weak D call: TRBD1 (6 bases). Trimming took 3 bases from V and 2 from J, leaving 16 bases between them. The germline CDR1 and CDR2 sequences are SGHNT and YYREEE (reference sequence). The CDR3 extends over 16 amino acids. The CDR3 DNA reads TGTGCCAGCAGCTCCGGACAGAAGACCACCACAGATACGCAGTATCTT. Protein: CASSSGQKTTTDTQYL.

This chain connects TRBV28 to TRBJ1-2, with 7 bases that match TRBD1. The germline V gene has CDR1 MDHEN and CDR2 SYDVKM. V shed 3 bases and J 3 bases; nucleotides not matched to a gene: 7. The CDR3 spans 15 residues. CDR3: CASSFSPDRDYGYTF. CDR3 nucleotide sequence: TGTGCCAGCAGTTTCTCTCCTGACAGGGACTATGGCTACACCTTC.

This clone was seen only once. This chain connects TRBV10-3 to TRBJ2-7; TRBD1 is a possible D gene (5 bases). The length of the CDR3 is 16 residues. The V end was cut by 0 bases, the J end by 5 bases, with 17 bases between. CDR1 is ENHRY, CDR2 SYGVKD, per germline. This CDR3 reads CAISESVQGGSHEQYF. The CDR3 DNA reads TGTGCCATCAGTGAGTCGGTTCAGGGTGGGTCCCACGAGCAGTACTTC.

This chain connects TRBV28 to TRBJ1-1; the D gene is possibly TRBD1 (6 bases). The germline V gene encodes CDR1 MDHEN and CDR2 SYDVKM. The germline V and J ends were trimmed by 7 bases and 5 bases, with 17 bases remaining between them. The CDR3 runs 14 residues. DNA of the CDR3: TGTGCCAGCATTTTCCCCGGGGGGCAGACTGAAGCTTTCTTT. Translated, it gives CASIFPGGQTEAFF.

The V and J genes are TRBV19 and TRBJ2-7; maybe TRBD1 (5 bases). The CDR3 totals 12 residues. V lost 6 bases to trimming and J lost 0 bases, with 6 bases between them. Germline CDR1 and CDR2: LNHDA and SQIVND (reference sequence). CDR3 bases: TGTGCCAGTAGGGGGCGCTCCTACGAGCAGTACTTC. Amino acid sequence: CASRGRSYEQYF.

The gene calls are TRBV7-3 and TRBJ2-1; TRBD2 is a possible D gene (6 bases). Deletions cut 3 bases from V and 5 bases from J, with 8 bases between. CDR3 length: 13 residues. Germline CDR1 is SGHTA and CDR2 is FQGTGA. The CDR3 reads CASSLGLDNEQFF. The CDR3 coding sequence is TGTGCCAGCAGCTTGGGACTGGACAATGAGCAGTTCTTC.

J is TRBJ1-5 and V is TRBV6-5, with D uncertain. Germline CDR1 reads MNHEY; CDR2 reads SVGAGI. The V and J ends lost 7 bases and 0 bases respectively, with 10 bases between them. This CDR3 has 14 amino acids. Here the CDR3 reads CASIHQDSNQPQHF. DNA of the CDR3: TGTGCCAGCATACACCAGGATAGCAATCAGCCCCAGCATTTT.

The genes are TRBV4-1 and TRBJ1-2; maybe TRBD1 (5 bases). This CDR3 has 17 amino acids. Trimming stripped 3 bases from V and 1 base from J, with 18 bases between. Germline loops: CDR1 MGHRA, CDR2 YSYEKL. In nucleotides, the CDR3 is TGCGCCAGCAGCCAGACGGACACCTCGGGGGGTAACTATGGCTACACCTTC. It translates to CASSQTDTSGGNYGYTF.

V usage is TRBV10-3 and J usage is TRBJ1-1, with D perhaps TRBD1 (5 bases). Germline CDR1 and CDR2: ENHRY and SYGVKD. Trimming shortened V by 7 bases and J by 1 base, and 13 bases separated the two germline ends. The CDR3 is 14 amino acids. The CDR3 sequence is CAITSQGGNTEAFF. CDR3 sequence (DNA): TGTGCCATCACCTCTCAGGGAGGGAACACTGAAGCTTTCTTT.

V is TRBV7-2 and J is TRBJ2-7, with 7 nucleotides matching TRBD2. Germline V lookup: CDR1 SGHTA, CDR2 FQGNSA. This CDR3 spans 15 amino acids. Trimming at V came to 2 bases and at J to 2 bases, leaving 6 bases not matched to a gene. The DNA of the CDR3 is TGTGCCAGCAGCTTATCGGTAGCGGGTCCCTACGAGCAGTACTTC. Protein: CASSLSVAGPYEQYF.

The chain couples TRBV30 to TRBJ1-5, with D hard to call. V was clipped by 0 bases and J by 4 bases, with 7 bases between them. CDR1 and CDR2 from the germline V gene are GTSNPN and SVGIG (reference sequence). The CDR3 is made up of 13 amino acids. The CDR3 is CAWSVQSNQPQHF. Written as DNA, the CDR3 is TGTGCCTGGAGTGTACAGTCTAATCAGCCCCAGCATTTT.

As for this clone: The junction shows a germline mismatch at one end, possibly a read error. The gene calls are TRBV7-9 and TRBJ2-7, with 15 bases fitting TRBD2. From germline, CDR1 is SEHNR and CDR2 FQNEAQ (reference sequence). The CDR3 length is 17 residues. The CDR3 DNA sequence: TGTTCCAGCAGCCCAGATTTGGGACTAGCGGGGGGTTACGAGCAGTACTTC. Translation: CSSSPDLGLAGGYEQYF. The whole variable domain, remainder taken from reference TRBV7-9 and TRBJ2-7, is DTGVSQNPRHKITKRGQNVTFRCDPISEHNRLYWYRQTLGQGPEFLTYFQNEAQLEKSRLLSDRFSAERPKGSFSTLEIQRTEQGDSAMYLCSSSPDLGLAGGYEQYFGPGTRLTVT.

This chain connects TRBV7-9 to TRBJ1-2; D not certain. The V end lost 1 base, the J end lost 12 bases, and 15 bases lay between the germline ends. Germline V gene sequence: CDR1 SEHNR, CDR2 FQNEAQ (reference sequence). CDR3 length equals 13 residues. CDR3 protein: CASSLGSGRPDTF. The CDR3 DNA follows: TGTGCCAGCAGCTTAGGATCAGGTCGGCCGGACACCTTC.

The chain is built from TRBV6-1 and TRBJ1-2; TRBD1 might be the D (6 bases). Per the germline V gene, CDR1 is MNHNS and CDR2 is SASEGT. Trimming took 0 bases from V and 3 from J, leaving 23 bases between them. The CDR3 sequence is 19 residues long. Written as DNA, the CDR3 is TGTGCCAGCAGTGAAGCCGGTCGGGGACACGGAACGAAGGACTATGGCTACACCTTC. Protein sequence: CASSEAGRGHGTKDYGYTF.